Included here is one T cell receptor beta chain sequence, with context. Its cognate antigen has yet to be identified. The sample holds no much larger clone one base away, and base qualities are not on file. The library was built by means of the immunoSEQ multiplex PCR assay. TCRdb limited this immuneACCESS table to in-frame rearrangements with V and J called. A share of clones is missing; checked studies link under half to unresolved V genes, and the rest is unexplained. For this sample there are tens of thousands of clones; roughly 92% appear just once. The ten biggest clones cover 0.3% to 0.45% of the sample. Including the terminal cysteine and phenylalanine, the CDR3 comprises 14 residues. The DNA shown is the 42-base CDR3, in frame from base 1. The germline V gene gives CDR1 as SGHTS and CDR2 as YDEGEE. The V end loses 2 bases and the J end loses 1 base, and a stretch of 10 bases separates them.

This record belongs to a study of technical replicates of blood from a few donors (dated by TCRdb to 2015 to 2018). This receptor was obtained from a human donor in good health. The chain joins TRBV5-8 to TRBJ2-7, with an unclear D gene assignment. Specimen: T cells isolated from PBMCs. The CDR3 region has the sequence CASSFAAYSYEQYF. The sequenced DNA is TGTGCCAGCAGCTTCGCAGCGTATTCCTACGAGCAGTACTTC.